One and the same sample provided the 24 T cell receptor beta chains below, sequenced in a study of T cell repertoires in cytomegalovirus infection. TCRdb fed the reads into MiXCR, producing one record per CDR3 protein. The sample has more than 150,000 distinct CDR3 sequences; roughly 19% are singletons. Sequencing was carried out using PBMCs. Receptors originate from a human donor in good health (CMV status not recorded). Some clones in this sample may be carry-over from other donors' samples.

V and J are TRBV12-3 or TRBV12-4 and TRBJ1-2; the match to TRBD1 covers 8 bases. This CDR3 is 13 amino acids long. V gave up 3 bases and J gave up 8 bases; unmatched junction bases: 5. CDR3 sequence (DNA): TGTGCCAGCAGTTTGAGGACAGGGCGCGGCTACACCTTC. Its protein is CASSLRTGRGYTF.

This clonotype turned up a few times. V gene TRBV12-3 or TRBV12-4 combines with J gene TRBJ1-1; 7 bases agree with TRBD1. CDR3 size: 13 residues. The trim removed 8 bases at V and 8 bases at J, leaving 11 bases unmatched. The CDR3 DNA sequence: TGTGCCAGCGCCGGACAGGCAATGGGCGAAGCTTTCTTT. It specifies CASAGQAMGEAFF.

V and J are TRBV29-1 and TRBJ2-2, with D unclear. Trimming removed 6 bases from V and 0 bases from J, with 11 bases in between. The germline V gene encodes CDR1 SQVTM and CDR2 ANQGSEA. The length of the CDR3 is 14 residues. In nucleotides, the CDR3 is TGCAGCGTCCCCAGGCTCGCGAACACCGGGGAGCTGTTTTTT. Its translation is CSVPRLANTGELFF.

The gene calls are TRBV28 and TRBJ2-7; maybe TRBD2 (6 bases). The germline V and J ends were trimmed by 2 bases and 2 bases, with 10 bases remaining between them. This CDR3 is built from 14 residues. Germline loops: CDR1 MDHEN, CDR2 SYDVKM. In DNA form, the CDR3 reads TGTGCCAGCAGTTTAGGTAGCGGAGCCTACGAGCAGTACTTC. Translated: CASSLGSGAYEQYF.

The V call is TRBV28, the J call TRBJ1-4, with 8 positions matching TRBD1. The CDR3 length is 17 residues. The V segment lost 6 bases and the J segment 7 bases; nucleotides outside the gene matches: 16. Germline CDR1 is MDHEN and CDR2 is SYDVKM. For the CDR3, the DNA is TGTGCCAGCAGCTCTACCACGCAGGGGGCAAGCGGTGAAAAACTGTTTTTT. Protein: CASSSTTQGASGEKLFF.

In its sample, this clonotype was seen many times. In DNA, the CDR3 is TGTGCCAGCAGTTATGGACTAGCGACGTCCAATGAGCAGTTCTTC. Residues: CASSYGLATSNEQFF. The chain is built from TRBV2 and TRBJ2-1, with 9 bases that match TRBD2. The V and J ends lost 5 bases and 6 bases, in that order; junction bases with no gene match: 8. The CDR3 has 15 residues. CDR1 is SNHLY and CDR2 is FYNNEI in the germline V gene.

The table lists this clonotype with a few counts. The chain is built from TRBV7-9 and TRBJ1-4, with 7 bases fitting TRBD1. With V trimmed by 4 bases and J by 6 bases, 11 bases remained unmatched. Germline-derived CDR1 and CDR2 are SEHNR and FQNEAQ (reference sequence). The CDR3 length is 16 residues. This CDR3 is CASSWGTGTAYEKLFF. The CDR3 bases are TGTGCCAGCAGCTGGGGCACCGGGACAGCCTATGAAAAACTGTTTTTT.

This clonotype was counted only a few times. The V and J genes are TRBV7-8 and TRBJ2-2, with D tentatively TRBD2 (5 bases). Germline CDR1 and CDR2: SGHVS and FQNEAQ. CDR3 size: 12 residues. V was shortened by 1 base and J by 13 bases, with 10 bases between the two germline ends. CDR3 in amino acids: CASSLEARGLFF. The CDR3, as DNA: TGTGCCAGCAGCTTAGAAGCCCGGGGGCTGTTTTTT.

The chain joins TRBV29-1 to TRBJ1-6; perhaps TRBD1 as D (5 bases). V was cut by 5 bases and J by 5 bases, with 13 bases left in between. This CDR3 has 14 residues. Germline loops: CDR1 SQVTM, CDR2 ANQGSEA. The CDR3 protein is CSVKTGTNNSPLHF. The DNA of the CDR3 is TGCAGCGTTAAAACCGGGACCAATAATTCACCCCTCCACTTT.

The chain links TRBV5-6 to TRBJ2-1; no firm D call. Germline CDR1 SGHDT, CDR2 YYEEEE. This CDR3 is built from 15 residues. With 4 bases removed from V and 0 bases from J, the gap between germline ends came to 11 bases. Here the CDR3 reads CASSHQISSYNEQFF. In DNA, the CDR3 is TGTGCCAGCAGCCATCAGATAAGCTCCTACAATGAGCAGTTCTTC. The full variable domain, in which reference TRBV5-6 and TRBJ2-1 provide the parts outside the CDR3, is DAGVTQSPTHLIKTRGQQVTLRCSPKSGHDTVSWYQQALGQGPQFIFQYYEEEERQRGNFPDRFSGHQFPNYSSELNVNALLLGDSALYLCASSHQISSYNEQFFGPGTRLTVL.

There are many counts of this clonotype. The gene calls are TRBV6-2 or TRBV6-3 and TRBJ2-7, with TRBD1 matching 9 bases. This CDR3 comprises 14 residues. The V and J ends lost 2 bases and 6 bases, in that order; junction bases with no gene match: 5. Germline V lookup: CDR1 MNHEY, CDR2 SVGEGT. The CDR3 DNA is TGTGCCAGCAGTTACCCAGGACAGGGGTCCGAGCAGTACTTC. Amino acid sequence: CASSYPGQGSEQYF.

V gene TRBV12-3 or TRBV12-4 combines with J gene TRBJ2-2; either TRBD1 or TRBD2 may fit D (5 bases each). The CDR3 is 15 residues long. V lost 3 bases and J lost 9, with 17 bases in between. CDR3 loop: CASSFQGRMPRELFF. CDR3 DNA sequence: TGTGCCAGCAGTTTTCAGGGACGCATGCCTAGGGAGCTGTTTTTT.

The chain uses TRBV19 and TRBJ1-5; D is unresolved. CDR1 LNHDA and CDR2 SQIVND come from the germline V gene (reference sequence). V was shortened by 5 bases and J by 4 bases, with 21 bases between the two germline ends. The CDR3 is made up of 17 amino acids. DNA for the CDR3: TGTGCCAGTAGTCGCAACTGGCGGATCGCGAGTAATCAGCCCCAGCATTTT. Translated, it gives CASSRNWRIASNQPQHF.

This clonotype was observed many times. The V gene is TRBV15, the J gene TRBJ1-5; the D gene is possibly TRBD1 (5 bases). Germline V lookup: CDR1 LNHNV, CDR2 YYDKDF (reference sequence). V lost 4 bases and J lost 2, with 12 bases in between. The CDR3 has 15 amino acids. The CDR3 nucleotides read TGTGCCACCAGCACAGGAGGGGTGGGCAATCAGCCCCAGCATTTT. Protein sequence: CATSTGGVGNQPQHF.

The sample holds a few counts of this clonotype. This rearrangement joins TRBV6-5 to TRBJ2-5; TRBD2 matches 9 bases. Germline loops: CDR1 MNHEY, CDR2 SVGAGI. The CDR3 is 16 amino acids. Germline trimming cut 5 bases from V and 5 bases from J; bases unmatched to any gene: 12. In DNA, the CDR3 is TGTGCCAGCAGTACCGGGGTTGGCGGGAGGGAGGAGACCCAGTACTTC. This gives the protein CASSTGVGGREETQYF.

V and J are TRBV28 and TRBJ1-2; D ambiguous. This CDR3 comprises 12 residues. The germline V and J ends were trimmed by 6 bases and 8 bases, with 13 bases remaining between them. Germline V lookup: CDR1 MDHEN, CDR2 SYDVKM. The CDR3, as DNA: TGTGCCAGCAGGGAAGGACTTCGGGGCTACACCTTC. Amino acids: CASREGLRGYTF.

The chain employs TRBV7-9 and TRBJ2-7; TRBD2 agrees at 7 bases. Trimming at V came to 3 bases and at J to 3 bases, leaving 5 bases not matched to a gene. Germline CDR1 reads SEHNR; CDR2 reads FQNEAQ (reference sequence). The CDR3 totals 14 residues. This CDR3 is CASSLRELNYEQYF. DNA for the CDR3: TGTGCCAGCAGCTTGCGGGAGCTGAACTACGAGCAGTACTTC. The full variable domain, in which reference TRBV7-9 and TRBJ2-7 provide the parts outside the CDR3, is DTGVSQNPRHKITKRGQNVTFRCDPISEHNRLYWYRQTLGQGPEFLTYFQNEAQLEKSRLLSDRFSAERPKGSFSTLEIQRTEQGDSAMYLCASSLRELNYEQYFGPGTRLTVT.

The chain recombines TRBV24-1 with TRBJ1-2; 8 positions agree with TRBD1. There are 15 residues in the CDR3. CDR1 KGHDR and CDR2 SFDVKD come from the germline V gene. Trimming cost V 10 bases and J 2 bases; bases outside gene matches: 11. The CDR3 DNA sequence: TGTGCCACGAACAAAAGCGGACAGGGCAACTATGGCTACACCTTC. The encoded protein is CATNKSGQGNYGYTF.

V is TRBV19 and J is TRBJ1-1, with 8 bases aligning to TRBD1. This CDR3 has 15 residues. The germline gives CDR1 LNHDA, CDR2 SQIVND (reference sequence). After removal of 5 bases from V and 1 base from J, the junction contained 6 bases not matched to a gene. Written as DNA, the CDR3 is TGTGCCAGTAGTTTCGACAGGGGATCGAACACTGAAGCTTTCTTT. Translating gives CASSFDRGSNTEAFF.

This clonotype was picked up many times. The J gene is TRBJ2-3, the V gene TRBV7-9; D is unresolved. Germline lookup yields CDR1 SEHNR and CDR2 FQNEAQ (reference sequence). V shed 6 bases and J shed 0 bases, with 13 bases lying between them. This CDR3 has 15 amino acids. CDR3 residues: CASSPPGSSTDTQYF. CDR3 nucleotide sequence: TGTGCCAGCAGTCCCCCGGGCAGTAGCACAGATACGCAGTATTTT.

A few counts support this clonotype. The CDR3, as DNA: TGTGCCAGCACTATAGGGGGACCCTCCTACGAGCAGTACTTC. Translating it yields CASTIGGPSYEQYF. The chain combines TRBV28 with TRBJ2-7; a weak D match, TRBD1 (6 bases). Trimming stripped 7 bases from V and 0 bases from J, with 13 bases between. The V gene's germline CDR1 is MDHEN and CDR2 SYDVKM. The CDR3 runs to 14 residues.

V is TRBV7-2 and J is TRBJ2-7; D is unresolved. Per germline, CDR1 SGHTA and CDR2 FQGNSA. V gave up 5 bases and J gave up 4 bases, with 15 bases separating them. The CDR3 loop spans 14 amino acids. CDR3 protein: CASSRTIGEYEQYF. Here the CDR3 DNA reads TGTGCCAGCAGCCGGACCATTGGCGAGTACGAGCAGTACTTC.

This chain links TRBV27 with TRBJ1-4, with D possibly TRBD1 on 6 matching bases. Trimming shortened V by 3 bases and J by 3 bases, and 8 bases separated the two germline ends. The CDR3 is made up of 14 amino acids. Germline-derived CDR1 and CDR2 are MNHEY and SMNVEV (reference sequence). CDR3 protein: CASSFRGANEKLFF. CDR3 bases: TGTGCCAGCAGTTTCAGGGGAGCTAATGAAAAACTGTTTTTT.

This chain links TRBV20-1 with TRBJ2-5, with 14 bases identical to TRBD2. The V segment lost 3 bases and the J segment 2 bases; nucleotides outside the gene matches: 11. Germline V gene lookup returns CDR1 DFQATT and CDR2 SNEGSKA (reference sequence). The CDR3 is made up of 18 amino acids. CDR3 in amino acids: CSARNRLAGGPRQETQYF. Written as DNA, the CDR3 is TGCAGTGCTAGGAACCGACTAGCGGGAGGGCCTAGGCAAGAGACCCAGTACTTC.